This T cell receptor (beta chain) was sequenced during a study of T-cell reconstitution after alpha-beta-depleted transplantation in children. Many counts were recorded for this clonotype. Using unique molecular identifiers, the investigators prepared the TCRbeta library. TCRdb analysed the PCR reads with MiXCR anew, one entry per CDR3 protein. The sample has hundreds of thousands of distinct CDR3 sequences, less than 15% seen once. Deletions cut 3 bases from V and 0 bases from J, with 9 bases between. Germline V gene lookup returns CDR1 DFQATT and CDR2 SNEGSKA (reference sequence). The length of the CDR3 is 14 residues.

The input for sequencing was PBMCs, taken before TCRalphabeta/CD19-depleted stem cell transplant. The chain links TRBV20-1 to TRBJ1-5; D call uncertain. This TCR was sampled from a girl between 2 and 10 years old with congenital amegakaryocytic thrombocytopenia, due to receive a stem cell transplant. This CDR3 is CSASRGLSNQPQHF. The CDR3 coding sequence is TGCAGTGCTAGCCGAGGCCTTAGCAATCAGCCCCAGCATTTT.